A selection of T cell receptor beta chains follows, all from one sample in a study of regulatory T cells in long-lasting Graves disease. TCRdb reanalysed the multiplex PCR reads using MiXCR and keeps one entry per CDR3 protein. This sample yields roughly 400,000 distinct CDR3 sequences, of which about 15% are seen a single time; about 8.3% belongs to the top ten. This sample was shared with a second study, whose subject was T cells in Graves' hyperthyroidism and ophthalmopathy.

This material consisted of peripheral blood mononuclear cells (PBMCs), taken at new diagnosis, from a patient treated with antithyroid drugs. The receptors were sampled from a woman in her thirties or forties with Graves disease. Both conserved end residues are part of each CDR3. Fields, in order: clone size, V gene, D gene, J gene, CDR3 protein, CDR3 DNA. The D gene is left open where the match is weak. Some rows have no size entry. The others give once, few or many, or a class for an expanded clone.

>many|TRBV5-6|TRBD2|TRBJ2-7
CASSLGTSGLEQYF
TGTGCCAGCAGCTTGGGGACTAGCGGGCTTGAGCAGTACTTC
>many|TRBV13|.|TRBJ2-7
CASSLWEVQGEQYF
TGTGCCAGCAGCTTATGGGAGGTACAGGGCGAGCAGTACTTC
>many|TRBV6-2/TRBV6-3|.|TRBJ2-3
CASSYDRMTSTDTQYF
TGTGCCAGCAGTTACGACAGGATGACTAGCACAGATACGCAGTATTTT
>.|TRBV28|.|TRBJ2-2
CASSFLGTNTGELFF
TGTGCCAGCAGTTTTCTAGGAACGAACACCGGGGAGCTGTTTTTT
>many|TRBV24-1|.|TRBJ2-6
CATLPLSGANVLTF
TGTGCCACCCTCCCCCTCTCTGGGGCCAACGTCCTGACTTTC
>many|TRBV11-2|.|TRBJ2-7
CASSFTRSYEQYF
TGTGCCAGCAGCTTTACCCGGTCCTACGAGCAGTACTTC
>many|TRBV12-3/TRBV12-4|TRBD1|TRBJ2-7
CASSGLMTGSYEQYF
TGTGCCAGCAGTGGGCTCATGACAGGGTCCTACGAGCAGTACTTC
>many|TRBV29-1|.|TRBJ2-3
CSVALTAPNTDTQYF
TGCAGCGTTGCCCTGACCGCGCCAAACACAGATACGCAGTATTTT
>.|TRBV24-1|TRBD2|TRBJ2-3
CATSDLRSGRVTDTQYF
TGTGCCACCAGTGATTTACGTAGCGGGAGAGTGACAGATACGCAGTATTTT
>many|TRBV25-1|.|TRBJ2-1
CASSEFSEGRGEQFF
TGTGCCAGCAGTGAATTTAGCGAGGGGCGGGGTGAGCAGTTCTTC
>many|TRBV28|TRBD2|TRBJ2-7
CASNLGLAGGRDSYEQYF
TGTGCCAGCAATCTGGGACTAGCGGGAGGTAGGGACTCCTACGAGCAGTACTTC
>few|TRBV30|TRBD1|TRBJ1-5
CAWSGTGDQPQHF
TGTGCCTGGAGTGGAACAGGGGATCAGCCCCAGCATTTT
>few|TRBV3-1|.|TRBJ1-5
CASSQDVNQPQHF
TGTGCCAGCAGCCAGGACGTAAATCAGCCCCAGCATTTT
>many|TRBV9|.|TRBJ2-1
CASSAPGANEQFF
TGTGCCAGCAGCGCACCAGGGGCCAATGAGCAGTTCTTC
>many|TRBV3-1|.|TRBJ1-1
CASSRRENTEAFF
TGTGCCAGCAGCCGCAGGGAGAACACTGAAGCTTTCTTT
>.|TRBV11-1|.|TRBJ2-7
CASSLYTSRDNTYEQYF
TGCGCCAGCAGTCTTTATACTAGCCGGGACAACACCTACGAGCAGTACTTC
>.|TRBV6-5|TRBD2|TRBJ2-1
CASSWGLARGNEQFF
TGTGCCAGCAGTTGGGGACTAGCGAGGGGCAATGAGCAGTTCTTC
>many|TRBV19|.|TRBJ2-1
CASSIPGTRPYNEQFF
TGTGCCAGTAGTATTCCCGGGACCCGCCCCTACAATGAGCAGTTCTTC
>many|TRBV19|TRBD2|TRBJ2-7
CASSPGTSGSDEQYF
TGTGCCAGTAGTCCGGGGACTAGCGGGAGCGACGAGCAGTACTTC
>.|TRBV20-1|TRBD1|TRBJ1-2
CSARGLFIQGTANYGYTF
TGCAGTGCTAGAGGCTTATTCATACAGGGGACCGCTAACTATGGCTACACCTTC
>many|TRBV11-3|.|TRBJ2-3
CASSLVRVSLGTDTQYF
TGTGCCAGCAGCTTAGTCAGGGTTTCGCTCGGCACAGATACGCAGTATTTT
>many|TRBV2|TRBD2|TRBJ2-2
CASSGTSGISGELFF
TGTGCCAGCAGTGGGACTAGCGGGATTTCCGGGGAGCTGTTTTTT
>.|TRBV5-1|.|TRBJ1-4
CASSFSGTNEKLFF
TGCGCCAGCAGCTTCTCCGGGACAAATGAAAAACTGTTTTTT
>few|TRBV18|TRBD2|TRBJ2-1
CASSLNGREGEQFF
TGTGCCAGCTCACTCAACGGCAGGGAGGGTGAGCAGTTCTTC
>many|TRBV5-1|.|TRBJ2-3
CASSSPSTDTQYF
TGCGCCAGCAGCTCGCCGTCCACAGATACGCAGTATTTT
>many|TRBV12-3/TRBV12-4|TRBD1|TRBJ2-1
CATFRTGSSTSSYNEQFF
TGTGCTACATTCCGGACAGGGAGTTCGACAAGCTCCTACAATGAGCAGTTCTTC
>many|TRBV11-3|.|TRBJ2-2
CASRGVSGELFF
TGTGCCAGCAGGGGGGTATCCGGGGAGCTGTTTTTT
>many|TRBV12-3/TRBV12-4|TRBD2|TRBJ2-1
CASRGLAGGPYNEQFF
TGTGCCAGCCGGGGACTAGCGGGAGGGCCGTACAATGAGCAGTTCTTC
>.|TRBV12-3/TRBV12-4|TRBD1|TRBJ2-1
CASSRTGAQYDEQFF
TGTGCCAGCAGTCGGACAGGGGCCCAATACGATGAGCAGTTCTTC
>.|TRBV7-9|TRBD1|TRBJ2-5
CASSSDRGTQYF
TGTGCCAGCAGCAGTGACAGGGGGACCCAGTACTTC
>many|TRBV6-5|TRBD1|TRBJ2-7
CASSYGTGRPTYEQYF
TGTGCCAGCAGTTACGGGACAGGGAGACCCACCTACGAGCAGTACTTC
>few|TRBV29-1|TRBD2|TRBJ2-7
CSVVISGLYEQYF
TGCAGCGTTGTGATTAGCGGGCTGTACGAGCAGTACTTC
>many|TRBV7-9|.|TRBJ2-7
CASSLALRGGYEQYF
TGTGCCAGCAGCTTAGCCCTGAGAGGCGGCTACGAGCAGTACTTC
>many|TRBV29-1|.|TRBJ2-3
CSVESTGTDPTDTQYF
TGCAGCGTTGAATCTACCGGGACCGACCCCACAGATACGCAGTATTTT
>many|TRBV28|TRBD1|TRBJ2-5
CASSLTDRGETQYF
TGTGCCAGCAGTTTAACAGACAGGGGAGAGACCCAGTACTTC
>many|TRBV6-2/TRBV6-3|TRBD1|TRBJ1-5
CASSWTGARGNQPQHF
TGTGCCAGCAGTTGGACAGGGGCTAGGGGCAATCAGCCCCAGCATTTT
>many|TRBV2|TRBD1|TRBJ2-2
CASSAQGTTGELFF
TGTGCCAGCAGTGCACAGGGGACCACCGGGGAGCTGTTTTTT
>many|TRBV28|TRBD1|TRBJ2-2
CASSSYRGIRELFF
TGTGCCAGCAGTTCCTACAGGGGGATTAGGGAGCTGTTTTTT
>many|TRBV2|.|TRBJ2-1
CASSSGTSSYNEQFF
TGTGCCAGCAGCTCCGGTACTAGCTCCTACAATGAGCAGTTCTTC
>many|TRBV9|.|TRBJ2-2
CASSVDGRATGELFF
TGTGCCAGCAGCGTAGACGGGCGGGCAACCGGGGAGCTGTTTTTT
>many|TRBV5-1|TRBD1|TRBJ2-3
CASSYGQGADTQYF
TGCGCCAGCAGCTACGGACAGGGGGCAGATACGCAGTATTTT
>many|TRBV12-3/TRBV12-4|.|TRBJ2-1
CASSFFPYSPYNEQFF
TGTGCCAGCAGTTTTTTTCCCTATTCGCCCTACAATGAGCAGTTCTTC
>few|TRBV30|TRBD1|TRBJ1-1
CAWSTYYDRAEAFF
TGTGCCTGGAGTACGTACTATGACAGGGCTGAAGCTTTCTTT
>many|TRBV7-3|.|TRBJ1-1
CASSLTLDTEAFF
TGTGCCAGCAGCTTAACGCTGGACACTGAAGCTTTCTTT
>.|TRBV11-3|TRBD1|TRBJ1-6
CASSHRGGNSPLHF
TGTGCCAGCAGCCACAGGGGCGGTAATTCACCCCTCCACTTT
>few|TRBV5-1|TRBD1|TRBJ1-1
CASRAGTGVAEAFF
TGCGCCAGCAGGGCCGGGACAGGGGTGGCTGAAGCTTTCTTT
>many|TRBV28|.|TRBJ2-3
CASSLGIRTDTQYF
TGTGCCAGCAGTTTAGGGATTCGCACAGATACGCAGTATTTT
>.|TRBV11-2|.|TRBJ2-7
CASSLVAPGTGIYEQYF
TGTGCCAGCAGCTTAGTGGCCCCGGGTACAGGGATCTACGAGCAGTACTTC
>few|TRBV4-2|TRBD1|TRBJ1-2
CASSQGPDRALLYGYTF
TGTGCCAGCAGCCAGGGCCCGGACAGGGCCCTTTTGTATGGCTACACCTTC
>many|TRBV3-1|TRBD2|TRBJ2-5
CASSQDPPTSGQETQYF
TGTGCCAGCAGCCAAGATCCCCCAACTAGCGGCCAAGAGACCCAGTACTTC
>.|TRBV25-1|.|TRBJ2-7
CASSESELLHEQYF
TGTGCCAGCAGTGAATCGGAGTTACTCCACGAGCAGTACTTC
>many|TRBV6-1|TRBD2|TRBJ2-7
CASTPRSSGTYEQYF
TGTGCCAGCACCCCTCGGTCTAGCGGAACCTACGAGCAGTACTTC